This T cell receptor beta chain is from a study of blood T cells in healthy people across ages. PCR was performed a second time for roughly 7 to 12 cycles using a sample-barcoded 5' primer and a J-beta primer mix. TCRdb re-analysed the 5' RACE reads in MiXCR, keeping a single row per CDR3 protein. Among about 570,000 distinct CDR3 sequences listed, roughly 28% were seen once. General study findings and limits: With unsorted PBMCs, a conclusive comparison of naive versus antigen-experienced cells was not possible. Diversity was higher, and naive CD4+ cells more numerous, in long-lived donors than in aged donors.

Notes on this clonotype: The antigen remains undetermined.

The TCR comes from a woman in her 70s in good health. Sequences were obtained from blood.

The CDR3 loop reads CASRWRGRTDTQYF. The CDR3 DNA reads as TGTGCCAGCAGATGGAGGGGTCGGACAGATACGCAGTATTTT. The genes are TRBV27 and TRBJ2-3; possible D gene TRBD2, 6 bases. CDR3 length: 14 amino acids. The germline V gene encodes CDR1 MNHEY and CDR2 SMNVEV (reference sequence). Trimming stripped 6 bases from V and 3 bases from J, with 13 bases between.